The T cell receptor (beta chain) under discussion was sequenced for a study of blood T cell repertoires in COVID-19. Data came from immunoSEQ multiplex PCR; TCRdb stores just in-frame clones and leaves some out. The sample has under 200,000 clones; 70% to 90% are singletons. The CDR3 is 15 residues long. Germline assignment: CDR1 SGHVS and CDR2 FQNEAQ. The ends lost 2 bases at V and 3 bases at J; junction bases unmatched: 7. The clonotype comes from a man aged 35-49 years with active or convalescent COVID-19. Specimen: peripheral blood. The V call is TRBV7-8, the J call TRBJ2-7; TRBD2 matches at 7 bases. CDR3 in amino acids: CASSLTDRGGYEQYF. CDR3 nucleotide sequence: TGTGCCAGCAGCTTAACCGACCGCGGGGGCTACGAGCAGTACTTC.